A selection of T cell receptor beta chains follows, all from one sample in a study of spatial heterogeneity in lung cancer. TCRdb recomputed calls from the 5' RACE reads with MiXCR, one row per CDR3 protein. The table records tens of thousands of distinct CDR3 sequences, under 8% of them present only once. Sequenced here: PBMCs, sampled at surgery. These receptors all stem from a female donor with early-stage non-small cell lung cancer. Each CDR3 is given with its conserved first and last residue. A D gene is named only where the DNA matches it firmly. Expanded clones get a size class; other rows say once, few or many, or leave the size out.

clone size	J gene	V gene	D gene	CDR3 protein	CDR3 DNA
few	TRBJ2-1	TRBV3-1	-	CASSQGQGNEQFF	TGTGCCAGCAGCCAGGGTCAGGGCAATGAGCAGTTCTTC
many	TRBJ1-4	TRBV1	-	CTSSQSQSLEELFF	TGCACCAGCAGCCAATCACAATCCCTAGAGGAACTGTTTTTT
many	TRBJ1-2	TRBV3-1	TRBD1	CASSQGEGGGRFGYTF	TGTGCCAGCAGCCAAGGAGAAGGGGGCGGGAGATTTGGCTACACCTTC
many	TRBJ2-1	TRBV9	-	CASSVELGWSYNEQFF	TGTGCCAGCAGCGTAGAATTGGGGTGGTCCTACAATGAGCAGTTCTTC
-	TRBJ2-1	TRBV20-1	-	CSTGVWGWYNEQFF	TGCAGTACTGGGGTGTGGGGGTGGTACAATGAGCAGTTCTTC
-	TRBJ2-1	TRBV6-5	-	CASSYGDSSYNEQFF	TGTGCCAGCAGTTACGGGGATAGCTCCTACAATGAGCAGTTCTTC
-	TRBJ2-2	TRBV19	-	CASSMFVTGELFF	TGTGCCAGTAGTATGTTTGTCACCGGGGAGCTGTTTTTT
many	TRBJ2-3	TRBV7-2	-	CASSFPGVDTQYF	TGTGCCAGCAGCTTCCCAGGGGTGGATACGCAGTATTTT
many	TRBJ2-2	TRBV3-1	-	CASSPLANTGELFF	TGTGCCAGCAGCCCGCTAGCGAACACCGGGGAGCTGTTTTTT
-	TRBJ2-7	TRBV5-8	TRBD2	CASRGTRFPLSPSYTYEQYF	TGTGCCAGCAGGGGGACTAGATTTCCCCTAAGCCCCTCATATACCTACGAGCAGTACTTC
few	TRBJ2-5	TRBV10-3	TRBD2	CAISGPSVGGPEETQYF	TGTGCCATCAGTGGACCCAGTGTGGGAGGGCCTGAGGAGACCCAGTACTTC
few	TRBJ1-2	TRBV7-9	TRBD1	CASSPWDRWGYTF	TGTGCCAGCAGCCCATGGGACAGGTGGGGCTACACCTTC
many	TRBJ2-3	TRBV5-4	-	CASSLDSRMDTQYF	TGTGCCAGCAGCTTGGACTCTAGGATGGATACGCAGTATTTT
many	TRBJ1-1	TRBV29-1	-	CSVVRYGQNTEAFF	TGCAGCGTTGTGCGGTACGGACAGAACACTGAAGCTTTCTTT
-	TRBJ1-1	TRBV2	-	CASSTRGRGEAFF	TGTGCCAGCAGTACCCGAGGGCGGGGTGAAGCTTTCTTT
many	TRBJ1-1	TRBV28	-	CASSLPIRGTEAFF	TGTGCCAGCAGTTTACCGATCCGAGGGACTGAAGCTTTCTTT
many	TRBJ2-3	TRBV7-6	-	CASSLGVQDTQYF	TGTGCCAGCAGCTTAGGGGTCCAAGATACGCAGTATTTT
-	TRBJ1-2	TRBV5-6	-	CASSLDGAGYTF	TGTGCCAGCAGCTTGGACGGTGCTGGCTACACCTTC
many	TRBJ1-1	TRBV7-6	-	CASSVGSEAFF	TGTGCCAGCAGCGTTGGATCTGAAGCTTTCTTT
many	TRBJ2-5	TRBV6-1	TRBD2	CAGDSGSSRETQYF	TGTGCCGGAGACAGCGGGAGTTCCCGGGAGACCCAGTACTTC
few	TRBJ2-3	TRBV4-1	TRBD2	CASSRGLAVVGDTQYF	TGCGCCAGCAGCCGTGGACTAGCGGTCGTCGGGGATACGCAGTATTTT
many	TRBJ2-1	TRBV9	TRBD1	CASSVTQGEIDEQFF	TGTGCCAGCAGCGTGACCCAGGGGGAAATCGATGAGCAGTTCTTC
many	TRBJ2-5	TRBV18	-	CASSPGSAAETQYF	TGTGCCAGCTCACCCGGGTCAGCGGCGGAGACCCAGTACTTC
-	TRBJ1-5	TRBV12-3/TRBV12-4	-	CASSVWDTNQPQHF	TGTGCCAGCAGTGTATGGGACACCAATCAGCCCCAGCATTTT
many	TRBJ2-2	TRBV29-1	-	CSVDRGSTGELFF	TGCAGCGTTGATCGGGGAAGCACCGGGGAGCTGTTTTTT
-	TRBJ1-1	TRBV9	TRBD1	CASSVEGAGTEAFF	TGTGCCAGCAGCGTCGAGGGGGCCGGCACTGAAGCTTTCTTT
many	TRBJ1-4	TRBV7-2	TRBD1	CASSRTGIEKLFF	TGTGCCAGCAGCCGGACAGGGATTGAAAAACTGTTTTTT